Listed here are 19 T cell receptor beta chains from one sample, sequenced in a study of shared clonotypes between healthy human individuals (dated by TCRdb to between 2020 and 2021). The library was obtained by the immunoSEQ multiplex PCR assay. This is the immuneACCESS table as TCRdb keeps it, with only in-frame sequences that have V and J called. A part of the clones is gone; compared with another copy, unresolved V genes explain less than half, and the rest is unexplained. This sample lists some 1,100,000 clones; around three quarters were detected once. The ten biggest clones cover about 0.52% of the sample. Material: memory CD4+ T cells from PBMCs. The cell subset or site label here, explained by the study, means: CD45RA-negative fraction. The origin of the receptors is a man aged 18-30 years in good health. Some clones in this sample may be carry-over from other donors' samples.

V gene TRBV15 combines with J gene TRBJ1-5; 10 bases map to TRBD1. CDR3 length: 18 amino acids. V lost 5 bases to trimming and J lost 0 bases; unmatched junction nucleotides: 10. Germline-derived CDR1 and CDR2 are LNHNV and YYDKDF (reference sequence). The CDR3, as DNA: TGTGCCACCAGCCTAGGGACAGGGGCTCTATATAGCAATCAGCCCCAGCATTTT. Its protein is CATSLGTGALYSNQPQHF.

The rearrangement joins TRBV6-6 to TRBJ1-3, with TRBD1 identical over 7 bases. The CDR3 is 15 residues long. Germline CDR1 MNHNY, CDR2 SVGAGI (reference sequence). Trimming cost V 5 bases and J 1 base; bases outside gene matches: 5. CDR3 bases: TGTGCCAGCAGTCCAGGGGGTTGGTCTGGAAACACCATATATTTT. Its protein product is CASSPGGWSGNTIYF.

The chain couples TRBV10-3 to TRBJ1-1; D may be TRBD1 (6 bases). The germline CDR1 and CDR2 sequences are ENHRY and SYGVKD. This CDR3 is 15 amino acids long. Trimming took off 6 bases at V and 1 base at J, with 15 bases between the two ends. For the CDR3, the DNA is TGTGCCATCAGGCAACAGGGAGCGGCGAACACTGAAGCTTTCTTT. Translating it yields CAIRQQGAANTEAFF.

CDR3 loop: CASSSLGLAGVRTQYF. CDR3 coding DNA: TGTGCCAGCAGTTCTCTTGGACTAGCGGGAGTACGGACCCAGTACTTC. V gene TRBV28 combines with J gene TRBJ2-5, with 13 positions matching TRBD2. The CDR3 covers 16 residues. Trimming at V came to 4 bases and at J to 7 bases, leaving 9 bases not matched to a gene. Per the germline V gene, CDR1 is MDHEN and CDR2 is SYDVKM.

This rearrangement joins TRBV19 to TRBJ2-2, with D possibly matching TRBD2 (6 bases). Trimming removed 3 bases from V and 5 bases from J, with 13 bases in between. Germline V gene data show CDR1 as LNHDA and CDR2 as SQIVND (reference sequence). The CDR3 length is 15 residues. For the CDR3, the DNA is TGTGCCAGTAGTATTCCGGGACTGAGGACCGGGGAGCTGTTTTTT. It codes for CASSIPGLRTGELFF.

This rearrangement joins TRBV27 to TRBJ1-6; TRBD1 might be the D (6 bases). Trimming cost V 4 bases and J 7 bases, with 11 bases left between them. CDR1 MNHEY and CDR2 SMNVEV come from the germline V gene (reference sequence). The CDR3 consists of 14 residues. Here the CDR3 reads CASSSRGANSPLHF. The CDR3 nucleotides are TGTGCCAGCAGTTCACGGGGGGCCAATTCACCCCTCCACTTT.

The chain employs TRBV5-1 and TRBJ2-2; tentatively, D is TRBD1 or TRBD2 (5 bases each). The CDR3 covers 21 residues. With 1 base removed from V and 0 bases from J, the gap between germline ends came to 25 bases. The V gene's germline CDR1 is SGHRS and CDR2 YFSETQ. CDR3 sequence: CASSLWDGRLFGLTNTGELFF. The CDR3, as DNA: TGCGCCAGCAGCTTGTGGGACGGACGATTGTTTGGTCTCACGAACACCGGGGAGCTGTTTTTT. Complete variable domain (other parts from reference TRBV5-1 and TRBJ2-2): KAGVTQTPRYLIKTRGQQVTLSCSPISGHRSVSWYQQTPGQGLQFLFEYFSETQRNKGNFPGRFSGRQFSNSRSEMNVSTLELGDSALYLCASSLWDGRLFGLTNTGELFFGEGSRLTVL.

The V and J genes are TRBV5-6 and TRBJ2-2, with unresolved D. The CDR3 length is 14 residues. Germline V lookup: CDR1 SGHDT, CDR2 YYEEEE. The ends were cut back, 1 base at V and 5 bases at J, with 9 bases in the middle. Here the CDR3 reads CASSLQYPTGELFF. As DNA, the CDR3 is TGTGCCAGCAGCTTGCAATATCCGACCGGGGAGCTGTTTTTT. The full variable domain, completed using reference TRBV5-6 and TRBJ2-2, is DAGVTQSPTHLIKTRGQQVTLRCSPKSGHDTVSWYQQALGQGPQFIFQYYEEEERQRGNFPDRFSGHQFPNYSSELNVNALLLGDSALYLCASSLQYPTGELFFGEGSRLTVL.

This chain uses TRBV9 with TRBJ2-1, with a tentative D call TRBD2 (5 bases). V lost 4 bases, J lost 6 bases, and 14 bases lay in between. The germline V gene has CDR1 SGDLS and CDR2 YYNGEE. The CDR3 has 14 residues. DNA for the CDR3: TGTGCCAGCAGCCCTGGGAGATCGAGCAATGAGCAGTTCTTC. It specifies CASSPGRSSNEQFF.

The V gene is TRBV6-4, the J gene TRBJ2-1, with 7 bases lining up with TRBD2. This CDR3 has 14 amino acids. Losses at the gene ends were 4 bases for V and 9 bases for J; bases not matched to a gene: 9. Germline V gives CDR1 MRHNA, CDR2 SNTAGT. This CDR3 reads CASSVSGARGEQFF. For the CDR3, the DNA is TGTGCCAGCAGTGTAAGCGGGGCGAGGGGTGAGCAGTTCTTC.

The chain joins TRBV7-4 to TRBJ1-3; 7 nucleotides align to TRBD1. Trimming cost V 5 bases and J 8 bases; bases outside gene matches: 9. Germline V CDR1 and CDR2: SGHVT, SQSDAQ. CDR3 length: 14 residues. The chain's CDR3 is CASSLSDRADTIYF. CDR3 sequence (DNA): TGTGCCAGCAGCCTATCAGACAGGGCGGACACCATATATTTT.

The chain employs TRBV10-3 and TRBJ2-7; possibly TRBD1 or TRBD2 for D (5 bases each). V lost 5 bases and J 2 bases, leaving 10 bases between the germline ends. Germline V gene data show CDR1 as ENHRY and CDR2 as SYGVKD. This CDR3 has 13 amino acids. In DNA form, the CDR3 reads TGTGCCATCAGTCGGGACGGGACCTACGAGCAGTACTTC. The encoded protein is CAISRDGTYEQYF.

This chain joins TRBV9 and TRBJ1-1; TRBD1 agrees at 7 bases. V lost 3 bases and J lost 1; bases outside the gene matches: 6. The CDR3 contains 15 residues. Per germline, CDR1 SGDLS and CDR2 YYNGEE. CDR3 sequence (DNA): TGTGCCAGCAGCGGTCAGGGGGGAGGGAACACTGAAGCTTTCTTT. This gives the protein CASSGQGGGNTEAFF. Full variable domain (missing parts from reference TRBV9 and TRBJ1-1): DSGVTQTPKHLITATGQRVTLRCSPRSGDLSVYWYQQSLDQGLQFLIQYYNGEERAKGNILERFSAQQFPDLHSELNLSSLELGDSALYFCASSGQGGGNTEAFFGQGTRLTVV.

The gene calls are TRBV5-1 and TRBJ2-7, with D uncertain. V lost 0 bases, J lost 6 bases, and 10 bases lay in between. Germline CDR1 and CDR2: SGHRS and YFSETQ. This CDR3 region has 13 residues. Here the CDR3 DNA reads TGCGCCAGCAGCTTGGCCCTTCCCAGCGAGCAGTACTTC. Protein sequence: CASSLALPSEQYF. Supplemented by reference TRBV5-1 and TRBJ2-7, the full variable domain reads KAGVTQTPRYLIKTRGQQVTLSCSPISGHRSVSWYQQTPGQGLQFLFEYFSETQRNKGNFPGRFSGRQFSNSRSEMNVSTLELGDSALYLCASSLALPSEQYFGPGTRLTVT.

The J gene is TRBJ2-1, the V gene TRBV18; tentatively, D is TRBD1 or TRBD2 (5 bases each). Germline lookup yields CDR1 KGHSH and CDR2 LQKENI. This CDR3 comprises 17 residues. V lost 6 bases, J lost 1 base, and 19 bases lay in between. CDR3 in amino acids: CASSRGAGTRSYNEQFF. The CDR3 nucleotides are TGTGCCAGCTCCCGAGGGGCAGGGACGAGGTCCTACAATGAGCAGTTCTTC.

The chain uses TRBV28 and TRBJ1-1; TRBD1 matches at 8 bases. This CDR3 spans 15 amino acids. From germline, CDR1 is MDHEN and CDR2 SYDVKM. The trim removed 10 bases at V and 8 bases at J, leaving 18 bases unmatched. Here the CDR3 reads CAILSTGEGMMEAFF. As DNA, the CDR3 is TGTGCCATCCTTTCGACAGGGGAGGGGATGATGGAAGCTTTCTTT.

The CDR3 loop reads CASSLGRSGKETQYF. In nucleotides, the CDR3 is TGTGCCAGCAGCTTGGGGCGTAGCGGGAAGGAGACCCAGTACTTC. The rearrangement joins TRBV5-4 to TRBJ2-5; 8 bases match TRBD2. The CDR3 extends over 15 amino acids. With V trimmed by 0 bases and J by 5 bases, 6 bases remained unmatched. CDR1 SGHNT and CDR2 YYREEE come from the germline V gene (reference sequence).

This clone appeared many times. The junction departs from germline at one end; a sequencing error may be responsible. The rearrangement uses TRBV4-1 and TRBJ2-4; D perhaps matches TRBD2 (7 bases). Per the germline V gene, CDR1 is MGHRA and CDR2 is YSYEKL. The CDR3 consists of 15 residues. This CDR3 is CASSQVGGAAAGRNF. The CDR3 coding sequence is TGCGCCAGCAGCCAAGTGGGGGGGGCAGCGGCCGGACGAAACTTC.

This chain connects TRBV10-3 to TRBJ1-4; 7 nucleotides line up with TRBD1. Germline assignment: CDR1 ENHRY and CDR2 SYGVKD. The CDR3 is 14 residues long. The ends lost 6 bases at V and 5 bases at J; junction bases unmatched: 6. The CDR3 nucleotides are TGTGCCATCAGGCAAGGGGGCCTCAATGAAAAACTGTTTTTT. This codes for CAIRQGGLNEKLFF.